This TCR beta chain derives from a study of blood T cell repertoires in COVID-19. Study-level information: Sites in the United States, Italy and Spain provided acute and convalescent COVID-19 samples. T cells, B-cell-depleted T cells, or PBMCs provided the cDNA or gDNA that served as material.

V lost 5 bases and J lost 1; bases outside the gene matches: 8. Germline V CDR1 and CDR2: MNHEY, SVGEGT. The CDR3 is 17 residues long. Authors' analysis steps: Reference gene primer amplification yielded estimated nucleated cell counts. TCRdb's copy holds only in-frame clones and misses some; the assay was immunoSEQ multiplex PCR. V, J and clone size derive from that table, while D and trimming were established from the DNA sequence. The repertoire holds more than 200,000 clones, around four fifths seen once, with around 8.9% in the top ten. The chain recombines TRBV6-2 or TRBV6-3 with TRBJ1-5; TRBD1 agrees at 10 bases. The receptor was derived from a man aged 35 to 55 with active or convalescent COVID-19. The sequencing sample was made of peripheral blood. As DNA, the CDR3 is TGTGCCAGCAGTGCCTCAAGGACAGGGGGGAGCAATCAGCCCCAGCATTTT. It specifies CASSASRTGGSNQPQHF.